The 11 T cell receptor beta chains below all came from one sample that was sequenced in a study of beta chain features in type 1 diabetes. TCRB transcripts that were expressed got sequenced, as all of the isolated RNA had been reverse transcribed. The repertoire was sequenced with immunoSEQ multiplex PCR; TCRdb's copy has only in-frame clones and lacks some. The sample comprises roughly 500,000 clones, about 29% of which are singletons, and about 0.065% rests with the top ten. Sequencing used naive CD4+ T cells from blood. The receptor source for this set is a young man in good health.

The chain carries TRBV25-1 and TRBJ2-5, with D possibly matching TRBD2 (7 bases). Germline values: CDR1 MGHDK, CDR2 SYGVNS. Trimming pared 6 bases from V and 4 bases from J, leaving 15 bases between. CDR3 length: 14 amino acids. CDR3 DNA sequence: TGTGCCAGCAGGCCTAGCGGAGGGGGAGAGACCCAGTACTTC. Encoded protein: CASRPSGGGETQYF.

This clone was detected a few times. Here the CDR3 reads CASSGTGIYEQYF. CDR3 in DNA: TGTGCCAGCAGCGGGACAGGGATCTACGAGCAGTACTTC. This chain connects TRBV6-5 to TRBJ2-7; 9 nucleotides align to TRBD1. Trimming cost V 6 bases and J 3 bases; bases outside gene matches: 3. Germline loops: CDR1 MNHEY, CDR2 SVGAGI. This CDR3 has 13 residues.

This clone was counted a few times. Other DNA sequences in the sample encode the same CDR3. This chain connects TRBV7-9 to TRBJ2-5; no clear D. Between the trimmed V and J ends, which lost 1 base and 5 bases, there was a span of 5 bases. Germline CDR1 is SEHNR and CDR2 is FQNEAQ (reference sequence). CDR3 length equals 12 residues. In DNA form, the CDR3 reads TGTGCCAGCAGCTTAGTCACCGAGACCCAGTACTTC. It yields the protein CASSLVTETQYF.

This clone showed up just once. The chain couples TRBV6-5 to TRBJ2-7; D unresolved. The V gene lost 4 bases and the J gene lost 6 bases, with 7 bases spanning the gap. CDR3 length: 11 residues. In germline, CDR1 is MNHEY, CDR2 SVGAGI. This chain's CDR3 is CASSSKREQYF. DNA of the CDR3: TGTGCCAGCAGTTCGAAGCGCGAGCAGTACTTC.

The V and J genes are TRBV18 and TRBJ2-1; D might be TRBD2 (5 bases). With 8 bases removed from V and 3 bases from J, the gap between germline ends came to 8 bases. The CDR3 consists of 12 residues. CDR1 and CDR2 from the germline V gene are KGHSH and LQKENI. CDR3 sequence (DNA): TGTGCCAGCGGGAGTCTCTACAATGAGCAGTTCTTC. Amino acids: CASGSLYNEQFF. The entire variable domain, with the rest obtained from reference TRBV18 and TRBJ2-1, is as follows: NAGVMQNPRHLVRRRGQEARLRCSPMKGHSHVYWYRQLPEEGLKFMVYLQKENIIDESGMPKERFSAEFPKEGPSILRIQQVVRGDSAAYFCASGSLYNEQFFGPGTRLTVL.

This clone appeared a few times. This rearrangement joins TRBV20-1 to TRBJ1-2, with D hard to call. Trimming took 5 bases from V and 6 from J, leaving 10 bases between them. There are 11 residues in the CDR3. CDR1 is DFQATT, CDR2 SNEGSKA, per germline (reference sequence). Here the CDR3 DNA reads TGCAGTGCTCTCGTTCTAGATGGCTACACCTTC. Its protein is CSALVLDGYTF.

The chain carries TRBV30 and TRBJ2-7, with 9 positions matching TRBD2. The CDR3 has 13 residues. Trimming took 4 bases from V and 2 from J; bases not matched to a gene: 3. Germline V lookup: CDR1 GTSNPN, CDR2 SVGIG (reference sequence). CDR3 sequence: CAWTSGETYEQYF. Written as DNA, the CDR3 is TGTGCCTGGACTAGCGGGGAGACCTACGAGCAGTACTTC.

This clone was seen a few times. The chain has TRBV7-2 and TRBJ2-3; 8 bases are a match to TRBD1. With V trimmed by 1 base and J by 1 base, 4 bases remained unmatched. Germline V lookup: CDR1 SGHTA, CDR2 FQGNSA. The CDR3 covers 16 residues. The CDR3 sequence is CASSLGTGWGTDTQYF. As DNA, the CDR3 is TGTGCCAGCAGCTTAGGGACAGGGTGGGGCACAGATACGCAGTATTTT.

Only a few counts were recorded for this clone. The CDR3 loop is CASSGTRQYF. The CDR3, as DNA: TGTGCCAGCAGCGGGACACGACAGTACTTC. The rearrangement uses TRBV25-1 and TRBJ2-7; weak D call: TRBD1 (6 bases). The CDR3 runs 10 residues. Germline V gives CDR1 MGHDK, CDR2 SYGVNS. V gave up 6 bases and J gave up 10 bases, with 10 bases separating them.

This chain uses TRBV5-4 with TRBJ2-7; no clear D. The V gene's germline CDR1 is SGHNT and CDR2 YYREEE (reference sequence). Trimming cost V 0 bases and J 6 bases, with 7 bases left between them. The CDR3 has 12 amino acids. The CDR3 DNA reads TGTGCCAGCAGCTTGGAGGCAGCCGAGCAGTACTTC. It specifies CASSLEAAEQYF.

This clone showed up just a few times. This chain joins TRBV28 and TRBJ2-1; 9 nucleotides match TRBD2. Losses at the gene ends were 3 bases for V and 8 bases for J; bases not matched to a gene: 14. CDR3 size: 17 residues. Germline CDR1 reads MDHEN; CDR2 reads SYDVKM. CDR3 in amino acids: CASSFPKGGRAGHEQFF. The CDR3 DNA is TGTGCCAGCAGTTTCCCCAAGGGCGGGAGGGCCGGCCATGAGCAGTTCTTC.